Listed below are T cell receptor beta chains from one sample, sequenced in a study of blood T cell repertoires in COVID-19. Profiling relied on immunoSEQ multiplex PCR, and the TCRdb table lists in-frame clones only, not all of them. The table has 15,000 to 20,000 clones, around 90% seen once. Input material: peripheral blood. These receptors all come from a human donor in a cohort sampled during active COVID-19. The CDR3 runs from the conserved cysteine through the conserved F or W. D genes are given only for firm matches. Clone size is stated in some rows and not others, as once, few, many or a class when expanded.

j_call v_call d_call clone_size cdr3_nt cdr3_aa
TRBJ2-3 TRBV5-1 - - TGCGCCAGCAGCTTTACAGCGGGCGGCACAGATACGCAGTATTTT CASSFTAGGTDTQYF
TRBJ1-2 TRBV7-8 - once TGTGCCAGCAGCCGAGGCGCACAGGGTAGTTTAGGTGGCTACACCTTC CASSRGAQGSLGGYTF
TRBJ2-1 TRBV3-1/TRBV3-2 TRBD2 - TGTGCCAGCAGCCGTGGACTAGCGGGGGACAATGAGCAGTTCTTC CASSRGLAGDNEQFF
TRBJ1-5 TRBV7-9 - - TGTGCCAGCAGCTTAGGGGGAGTCCGTCAGCCCCAGCATTTT CASSLGGVRQPQHF
TRBJ1-1 TRBV19 - - TGTGCCTCCGGAGGCACTGAAGCTTTCTTT CASGGTEAFF
TRBJ2-3 TRBV12-3/TRBV12-4 TRBD2 - TGTGCCAGCAGACGGGGGGGCCACGATACGCAGTATTTT CASRRGGHDTQYF
TRBJ1-2 TRBV9 TRBD1 - TGTGCCAGCAGGCCGGGACAGGGGACCATTAACTATGGCTACACCTTC CASRPGQGTINYGYTF
TRBJ1-1 TRBV19 TRBD1 - TGTGCCAGTAGTATTTTGTTCGGGACAGGGGGGACTGAAGCTTTCTTT CASSILFGTGGTEAFF
TRBJ1-3 TRBV2 - - TGTGCCAGCGGAGAGACAAGGACAGTCCGCCTCTCTGGAAACACCATATATTTT CASGETRTVRLSGNTIYF
TRBJ1-5 TRBV5-5 TRBD1 - TGTGCCAGCAGCTGGAGGGACAGGTTAAAAAACCAGCCCCAGCATTTT CASSWRDRLKNQPQHF
TRBJ2-7 TRBV6-5 - - TGTGCCAGCGCGCCTAGCGAATCCTACGAGCAGTACTTC CASAPSESYEQYF
TRBJ1-5 TRBV19 - - TGTGCCAGTAGTATCCGAGCGCAGTCATATCCCCAAAATCAGCCCCAGCATTTT CASSIRAQSYPQNQPQHF
TRBJ1-2 TRBV7-9 - - TGTGCCAGCAGCTTACCAGAAGCAAAGGAGTATGGCTACACCTTC CASSLPEAKEYGYTF
TRBJ2-1 TRBV2 TRBD2 - TGTGCCAGCAGAGTAGGGACTAGCGGGGGATACAATGAGCAGTTCTTC CASRVGTSGGYNEQFF
TRBJ1-6 TRBV3-1/TRBV3-2 TRBD1 - TGTGCCAGCAGCCGAACAGGGGGTGATTCACCCCTCCACTTT CASSRTGGDSPLHF
TRBJ1-1 TRBV7-9 - - TGTGCCAGCAGCTCGTCGTTATCGGGGAGCACTGAAGCTTTCTTT CASSSSLSGSTEAFF